This TCR beta chain is from a study of breast tumors, draining lymph nodes, adjacent tissues. A single record per CDR3 protein comes from TCRdb applying MiXCR to the multiplex PCR reads. Of 150,000 to 200,000 distinct CDR3 sequences in the sample, around a third were seen once. The CDR3 extends over 12 amino acids. Germline CDR1 reads MDHEN; CDR2 reads SYDVKM. Trimming cost V 5 bases and J 7 bases, with 8 bases left between them. With respect to this clonotype: A much bigger clone sits one base away, suggesting this may be a read error.

Samples came from axillary lymph nodes draining the breast cancer. Sequenced input: axillary lymph node tissue. The TCR was taken from a female donor with breast cancer. Some clones in this sample may be carry-over from other donors' samples. This chain connects TRBV28 to TRBJ1-4, with no clear D. CDR3 region: CASSPITEKLFF. The CDR3 DNA reads TGTGCCAGCAGTCCCATCACTGAAAAACTGTTTTTT. Supplemented by reference TRBV28 and TRBJ1-4, the full variable domain reads DVKVTQSSRYLVKRTGEKVFLECVQDMDHENMFWYRQDPGLGLRLIYFSYDVKMKEKGDIPEGYSVSREKKERFSLILESASTNQTSMYLCASSPITEKLFFGSGTQLSVL.